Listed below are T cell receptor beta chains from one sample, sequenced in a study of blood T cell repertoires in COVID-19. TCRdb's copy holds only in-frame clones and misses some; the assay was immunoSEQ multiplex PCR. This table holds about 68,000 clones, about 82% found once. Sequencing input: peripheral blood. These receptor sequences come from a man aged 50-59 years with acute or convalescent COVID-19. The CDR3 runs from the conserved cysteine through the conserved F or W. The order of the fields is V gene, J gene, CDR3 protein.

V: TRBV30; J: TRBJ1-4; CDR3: CAWSGATPRMRELFF
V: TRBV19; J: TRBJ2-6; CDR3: CASSLKGLSGANVLTF
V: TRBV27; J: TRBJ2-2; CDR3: CASSLVLLNTGELFF
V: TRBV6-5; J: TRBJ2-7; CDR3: CASRSGARTYEQYF
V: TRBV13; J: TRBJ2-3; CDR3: CASSKRTSGNTDTQYF
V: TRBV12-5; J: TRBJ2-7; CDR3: CASGLVQGNYEQYF
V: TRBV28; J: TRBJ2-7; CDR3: CASSDSSLREQYF
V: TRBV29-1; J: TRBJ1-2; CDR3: CSVGGLGRRGGYTF
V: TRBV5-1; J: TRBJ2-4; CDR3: CASSPGQTSFNIQYF
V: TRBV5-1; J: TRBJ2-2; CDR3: CASSLAGQGAIAGELFF
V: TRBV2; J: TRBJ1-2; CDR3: CASSDSLDYGYTF
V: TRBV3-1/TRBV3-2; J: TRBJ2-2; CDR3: CASSQDDRGIANTGELFF
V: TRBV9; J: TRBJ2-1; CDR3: CASSVASGTYNEQFF
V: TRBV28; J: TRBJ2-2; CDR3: CASSSGQVGTGELFF
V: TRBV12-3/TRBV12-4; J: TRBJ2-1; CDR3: CASRLSSYNEQFF
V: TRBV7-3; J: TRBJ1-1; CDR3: CASSLQQGMNTEAFF
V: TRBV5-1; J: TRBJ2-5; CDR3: CASSLAGRGGETQYF
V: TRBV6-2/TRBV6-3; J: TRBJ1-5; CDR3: CASSYDTENQPQHF
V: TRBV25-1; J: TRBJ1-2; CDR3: CASREDRGYGYTF
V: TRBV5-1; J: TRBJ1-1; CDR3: CASSLSKNTEAFF
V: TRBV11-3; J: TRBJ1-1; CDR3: CASSFKLNTEAFF
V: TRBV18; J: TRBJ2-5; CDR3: CASSRAPGVETQYF